This TCR beta chain was recovered during a study of beta chain features in type 1 diabetes. Study results and limitations: Comparison showed that naive, central memory and Treg TCRB repertoires appeared more similar among patients than among healthy donors.

Sorting with CD45RO/CCR7/CD25/CD127/CD95/CD27 yielded naive, central memory, regulatory and stem-like memory CD4+ cells. Every sorted population was more than 95% pure. The J segment lost 1 base and the V segment lost 1 base, leaving 2 bases of the junction unmatched. Germline V CDR1 and CDR2: SGHAT, FQNNGV. The CDR3 runs to 16 residues. The study reverse transcribed the entire isolated RNA, so it sequenced expressed TCRB transcripts. An average of roughly 4 million reads was obtained for naive, central memory and regulatory T cell samples. Libraries were prepared by immunoSEQ multiplex PCR; TCRdb keeps only in-frame clonotypes and omits some of them. The table records under 200,000 clones, just over 9% of them present only once. Concerning this clone itself: Antigen specificity is unknown.

The clonotype was recovered from a young woman in good health. The chain joins TRBV11-2 to TRBJ2-2; 8 nucleotides agree with TRBD1. Sample: central memory CD4+ T cells from blood. In DNA, the CDR3 is TGTGCCAGCAGCTTAGCTGGACAGGGGAACACCGGGGAGCTGTTTTTT. Translation gives CASSLAGQGNTGELFF.